These 20 T cell receptor beta chains originate from one sample sequenced in a study of identical twins (dated by TCRdb to between 2015 and 2016). The library relied on 5' RACE. Sequencing relied on an Illumina HiSeq 2000. TCRdb's own reprocessing of the public reads used fastp at Q25 and MiXCR and kept productive beta chains. Entries that share a CDR3 protein sequence are merged under the most common genes and DNA. The sample table records about 520,000 distinct CDR3 sequences; around 20% of these occur just once. The ten biggest clones cover 0.75% to 0.95% of the sample. These data also formed part of another study, on T cells expressing NK-cell markers.

What was sequenced was CD4+ T cells sorted from blood. These receptors were taken from a woman aged 18-29 years in good health.

The V gene is TRBV5-6, the J gene TRBJ2-7; possible D gene TRBD2, 7 bases. Germline-derived CDR1 and CDR2 are SGHDT and YYEEEE. CDR3 length equals 13 residues. The V end lost 7 bases, the J end lost 6 bases, and 17 bases lay between the germline ends. The CDR3, as DNA: TGTGCCAGCGGGAGGACTAGGGGGGCCGAGCAGTACTTC. It yields the protein CASGRTRGAEQYF.

CDR3 sequence reads: CASSVVGISGALQYF. The DNA for the CDR3 is TGTGCCAGCAGCGTAGTTGGGATTAGCGGGGCATTGCAGTACTTC. The rearrangement joins TRBV9 to TRBJ2-7; the match to TRBD2 covers 8 bases. The V segment lost 0 bases and the J segment 9 bases; nucleotides outside the gene matches: 11. This CDR3 has 15 residues. Germline values: CDR1 SGDLS, CDR2 YYNGEE.

V usage is TRBV20-1 and J usage is TRBJ2-6; 9 nucleotides line up with TRBD1. Germline CDR1 is DFQATT and CDR2 is SNEGSKA (reference sequence). The CDR3 contains 16 residues. The ends lost 3 bases at V and 2 bases at J; junction bases unmatched: 5. CDR3 sequence reads: CSASSGTGTGANVLTF. The CDR3 DNA follows: TGCAGTGCTAGTTCCGGGACAGGGACTGGGGCCAACGTCCTGACTTTC.

In its sample, this clonotype was seen a few times. The gene calls are TRBV5-1 and TRBJ2-1, with D possibly being TRBD2 (6 bases). The germline V and J ends were trimmed by 4 bases and 8 bases, with 19 bases remaining between them. The CDR3 extends over 15 amino acids. Germline CDR1 reads SGHRS; CDR2 reads YFSETQ. Here the CDR3 reads CASSPSLGTVDEQFF. CDR3 sequence (DNA): TGCGCCAGCAGCCCGAGCCTTGGGACTGTAGATGAGCAGTTCTTC. Complete variable domain (other parts from reference TRBV5-1 and TRBJ2-1): KAGVTQTPRYLIKTRGQQVTLSCSPISGHRSVSWYQQTPGQGLQFLFEYFSETQRNKGNFPGRFSGRQFSNSRSEMNVSTLELGDSALYLCASSPSLGTVDEQFFGPGTRLTVL.

This rearrangement joins TRBV29-1 to TRBJ2-3, with 13 bases aligning to TRBD2. The germline V gene has CDR1 SQVTM and CDR2 ANQGSEA. The V segment lost 8 bases and the J segment 2 bases; nucleotides outside the gene matches: 7. The CDR3 sequence is 15 residues long. CDR3 bases: TGCAGCTCTACAGGACTAGCGGGGGACACAGATACGCAGTATTTT. Residues: CSSTGLAGDTDTQYF.

V and J are TRBV7-2 and TRBJ2-3; 9 bases are shared with TRBD2. V trimming: 5 bases; J trimming: 2 bases; junction bases outside the gene matches: 5. This CDR3 is 15 amino acids long. The V gene's germline CDR1 is SGHTA and CDR2 FQGNSA. The CDR3 sequence is CASSGWTSDTDTQYF. The CDR3 nucleotides read TGTGCCAGCAGCGGATGGACTAGCGACACAGATACGCAGTATTTT.

V usage is TRBV5-1 and J usage is TRBJ1-4; D is possibly TRBD1 (5 bases). CDR3 length: 16 amino acids. V was cut by 3 bases and J by 2 bases, with 14 bases left in between. Germline CDR1 and CDR2: SGHRS and YFSETQ. CDR3 in amino acids: CASSSAPGGTNEKLFF. The CDR3, as DNA: TGCGCCAGCAGCTCCGCCCCGGGGGGGACTAATGAAAAACTGTTTTTT.

The sample holds a few counts of this clonotype. The V and J genes are TRBV5-1 and TRBJ2-1; possibly TRBD1 for D (6 bases). The length of the CDR3 is 14 residues. V was cut by 0 bases and J by 6 bases, with 10 bases left in between. Germline loops: CDR1 SGHRS, CDR2 YFSETQ. The CDR3 protein is CASSLAQGVNEQFF. CDR3 DNA: TGCGCCAGCAGCTTGGCACAGGGTGTCAATGAGCAGTTCTTC.

This clonotype was counted many times. The J gene is TRBJ2-2, the V gene TRBV6-5; no firm D call. The V end was cut by 0 bases, the J end by 1 base, with 9 bases between. The CDR3 is made up of 16 amino acids. Germline CDR1 and CDR2: MNHEY and SVGAGI. The CDR3: CASSYSRRLNTGELFF. CDR3 coding DNA: TGTGCCAGCAGTTACTCGCGGCGATTGAACACCGGGGAGCTGTTTTTT.

This clonotype appeared a few times. The rearrangement uses TRBV12-3 or TRBV12-4 and TRBJ2-7, with TRBD2 identical over 7 bases. V was pared by 4 bases and J by 1 base, with 4 bases of the junction left unmatched. The length of the CDR3 is 14 residues. The CDR3 reads CASSWVSGSYEQYF. DNA of the CDR3: TGTGCCAGCAGTTGGGTTAGCGGGTCCTACGAGCAGTACTTC.

This clonotype was seen more than once but under ten times. The chain combines TRBV29-1 with TRBJ2-7; TRBD1 agrees at 8 bases. The CDR3 spans 13 residues. The trim removed 6 bases at V and 4 bases at J, leaving 8 bases unmatched. Germline V gene lookup returns CDR1 SQVTM and CDR2 ANQGSEA. CDR3 sequence reads: CSVSGQGRYEQYF. Written as DNA, the CDR3 is TGCAGCGTAAGTGGACAGGGTAGATACGAGCAGTACTTC.

The rearrangement links TRBV11-2 to TRBJ2-1, with TRBD1 matching over 7 bases. The germline V gene has CDR1 SGHAT and CDR2 FQNNGV. The length of the CDR3 is 14 residues. Trimming took 5 bases from V and 8 from J; bases not matched to a gene: 9. CDR3 sequence: CASSRTTGAHEQFF. The CDR3 DNA reads TGTGCCAGCAGCCGAACAACAGGGGCCCATGAGCAGTTCTTC.

The J gene is TRBJ1-6, the V gene TRBV5-5; possibly TRBD1 for D (5 bases). The V gene lost 1 base and the J gene lost 10 bases, with 12 bases spanning the gap. This CDR3 is built from 14 residues. Germline V gives CDR1 SGHKS, CDR2 YYEKEE (reference sequence). In DNA, the CDR3 is TGTGCCAGCAGCTTGATCGTCGGGGCCTCACCCCTCCACTTT. Translation gives CASSLIVGASPLHF.

This clonotype occurred a few times. The chain has TRBV5-1 and TRBJ2-7, with 7 bases that match TRBD2. After removal of 3 bases from V and 0 bases from J, the junction contained 9 bases not matched to a gene. The CDR3 is 16 residues long. Per the germline V gene, CDR1 is SGHRS and CDR2 is YFSETQ. CDR3 coding DNA: TGCGCCAGCAGCTGGGGGGGGGTTTCAAGCTCCTACGAGCAGTACTTC. Its translation is CASSWGGVSSSYEQYF.

Only a few counts were recorded for this clonotype. The V call is TRBV10-3, the J call TRBJ1-2; no clear D. V shed 11 bases and J shed 1 base, with 17 bases lying between them. Germline values: CDR1 ENHRY, CDR2 SYGVKD. The CDR3 is made up of 14 amino acids. CDR3 sequence reads: CALSREGGNYGYTF. CDR3 coding DNA: TGTGCCCTTTCCCGTGAGGGCGGTAACTATGGCTACACCTTC.

The rearrangement links TRBV18 to TRBJ2-5; 10 bases fit TRBD2. Germline CDR1 KGHSH, CDR2 LQKENI. The CDR3 is made up of 15 amino acids. The J segment lost 3 bases and the V segment lost 3 bases, leaving 4 bases of the junction unmatched. The CDR3 reads CASSPHGLAEETQYF. The DNA for the CDR3 is TGTGCCAGCTCACCCCACGGACTAGCGGAAGAGACCCAGTACTTC.

This clonotype was observed a few times. This chain connects TRBV27 to TRBJ1-6; TRBD1 agrees at 9 bases. Losses at the gene ends were 3 bases for V and 10 bases for J; bases not matched to a gene: 7. The CDR3 has 15 residues. CDR1 MNHEY and CDR2 SMNVEV come from the germline V gene (reference sequence). CDR3 amino acids: CASSLPGQGGSPLHF. The CDR3 DNA reads TGTGCCAGCAGTTTGCCGGGACAGGGAGGATCACCCCTCCACTTT.

V is TRBV7-2 and J is TRBJ2-2; 7 nucleotides line up with TRBD2. CDR1 is SGHTA, CDR2 FQGNSA, per germline. The ends lost 5 bases at V and 0 bases at J; junction bases unmatched: 0. The CDR3 covers 14 residues. The CDR3 DNA reads as TGTGCCAGCAGCGGGGGGGCGAACACCGGGGAGCTGTTTTTT. Translated, it gives CASSGGANTGELFF. Looking up the rest from reference TRBV7-2 and TRBJ2-2 gives the full variable domain: GAGVSQSPSNKVTEKGKDVELRCDPISGHTALYWYRQSLGQGLEFLIYFQGNSAPDKSGLPSDRFSAERTGGSVSTLTIQRTQQEDSAVYLCASSGGANTGELFFGEGSRLTVL.

This clonotype was recorded at least ten times. The chain recombines TRBV6-2 or TRBV6-3 with TRBJ2-3, with D uncertain. CDR3 length: 12 residues. Germline CDR1 and CDR2: MNHEY and SVGEGT. V lost 0 bases, J lost 7 bases, and 5 bases lay in between. The CDR3 region has the DNA TGTGCCAGCAGTTACTCTACATATACGCAGTATTTT. Its translation: CASSYSTYTQYF.

This clonotype was counted once. The chain carries TRBV7-2 and TRBJ2-1, with unresolved D. Germline V gene lookup returns CDR1 SGHTA and CDR2 FQGNSA. The CDR3 sequence is 17 residues long. V was trimmed by 5 bases and J by 3 bases, leaving 20 bases between them. The CDR3 bases are TGTGCCAGCAGCCCCCCTGGGTCGCGCGCCCACTACAATGAGCAGTTCTTC. It translates to CASSPPGSRAHYNEQFF.